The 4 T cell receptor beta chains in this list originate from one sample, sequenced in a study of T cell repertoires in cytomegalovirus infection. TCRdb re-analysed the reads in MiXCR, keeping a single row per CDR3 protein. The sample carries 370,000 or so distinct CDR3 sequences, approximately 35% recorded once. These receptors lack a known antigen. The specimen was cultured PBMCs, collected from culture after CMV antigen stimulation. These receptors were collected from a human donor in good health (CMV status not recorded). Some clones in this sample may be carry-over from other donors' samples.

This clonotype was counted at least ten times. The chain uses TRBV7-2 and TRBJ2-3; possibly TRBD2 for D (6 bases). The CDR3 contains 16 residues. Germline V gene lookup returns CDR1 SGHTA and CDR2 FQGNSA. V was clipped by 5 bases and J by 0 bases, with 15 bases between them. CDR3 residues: CASSPFIGGSTDTQYF. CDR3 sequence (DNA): TGTGCCAGCAGCCCTTTTATCGGAGGGAGCACAGATACGCAGTATTTT. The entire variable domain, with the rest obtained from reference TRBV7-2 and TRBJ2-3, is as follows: GAGVSQSPSNKVTEKGKDVELRCDPISGHTALYWYRQSLGQGLEFLIYFQGNSAPDKSGLPSDRFSAERTGGSVSTLTIQRTQQEDSAVYLCASSPFIGGSTDTQYFGPGTRLTVL.

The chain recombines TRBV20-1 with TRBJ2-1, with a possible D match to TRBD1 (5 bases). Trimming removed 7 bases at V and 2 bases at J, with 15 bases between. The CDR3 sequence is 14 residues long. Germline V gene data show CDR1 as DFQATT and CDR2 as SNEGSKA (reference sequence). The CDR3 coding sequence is TGCAGTGGTGCAGCTCAAGGGGCCTACAATGAGCAGTTCTTC. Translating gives CSGAAQGAYNEQFF.

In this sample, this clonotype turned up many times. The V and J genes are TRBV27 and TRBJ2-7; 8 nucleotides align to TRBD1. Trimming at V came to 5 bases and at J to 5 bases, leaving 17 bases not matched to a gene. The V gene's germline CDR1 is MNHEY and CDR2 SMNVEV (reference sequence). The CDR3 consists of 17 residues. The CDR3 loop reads CASSPSSGQVNEDEQYV. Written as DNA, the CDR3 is TGTGCCAGCAGTCCTTCCTCGGGACAGGTCAACGAGGACGAGCAGTACGTC.

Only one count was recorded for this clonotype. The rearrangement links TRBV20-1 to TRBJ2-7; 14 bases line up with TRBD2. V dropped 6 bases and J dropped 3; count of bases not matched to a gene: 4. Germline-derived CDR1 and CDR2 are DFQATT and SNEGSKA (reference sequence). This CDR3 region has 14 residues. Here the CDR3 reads CSADGTSGSYEQYF. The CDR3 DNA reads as TGCAGTGCGGATGGGACTAGCGGGAGCTACGAGCAGTACTTC.